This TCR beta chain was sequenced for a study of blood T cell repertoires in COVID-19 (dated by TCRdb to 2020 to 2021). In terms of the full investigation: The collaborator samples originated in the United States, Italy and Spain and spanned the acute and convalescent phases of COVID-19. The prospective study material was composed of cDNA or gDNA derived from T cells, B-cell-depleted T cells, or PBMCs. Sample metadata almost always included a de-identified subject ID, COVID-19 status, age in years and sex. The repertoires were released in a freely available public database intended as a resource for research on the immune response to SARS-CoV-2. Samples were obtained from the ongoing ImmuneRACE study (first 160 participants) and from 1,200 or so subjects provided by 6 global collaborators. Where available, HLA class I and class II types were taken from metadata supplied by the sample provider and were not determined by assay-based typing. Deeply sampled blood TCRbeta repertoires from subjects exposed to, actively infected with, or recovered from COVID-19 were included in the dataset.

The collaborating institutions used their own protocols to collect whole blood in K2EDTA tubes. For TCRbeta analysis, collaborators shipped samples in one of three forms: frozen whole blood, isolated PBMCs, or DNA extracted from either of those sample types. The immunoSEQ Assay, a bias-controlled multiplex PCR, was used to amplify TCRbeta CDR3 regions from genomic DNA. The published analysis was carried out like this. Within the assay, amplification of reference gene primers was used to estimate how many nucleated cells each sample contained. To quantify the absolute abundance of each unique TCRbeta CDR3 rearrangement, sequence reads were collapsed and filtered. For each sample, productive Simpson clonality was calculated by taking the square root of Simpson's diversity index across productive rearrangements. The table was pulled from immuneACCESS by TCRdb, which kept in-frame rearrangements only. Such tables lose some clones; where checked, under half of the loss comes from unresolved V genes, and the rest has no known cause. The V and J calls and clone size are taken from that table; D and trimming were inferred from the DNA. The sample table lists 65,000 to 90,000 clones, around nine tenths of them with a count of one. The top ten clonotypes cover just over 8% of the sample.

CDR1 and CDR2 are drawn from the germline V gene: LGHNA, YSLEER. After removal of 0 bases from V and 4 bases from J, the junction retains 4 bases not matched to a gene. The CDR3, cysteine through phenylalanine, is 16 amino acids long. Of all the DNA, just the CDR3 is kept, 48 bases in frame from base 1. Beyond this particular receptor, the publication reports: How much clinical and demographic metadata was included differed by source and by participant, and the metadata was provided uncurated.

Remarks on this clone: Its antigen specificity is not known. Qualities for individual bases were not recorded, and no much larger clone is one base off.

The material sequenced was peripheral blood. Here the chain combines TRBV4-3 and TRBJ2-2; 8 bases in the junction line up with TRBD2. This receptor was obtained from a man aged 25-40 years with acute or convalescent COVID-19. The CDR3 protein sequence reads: CASSQDPAGATGELFF. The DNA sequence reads TGCGCCAGCAGCCAAGATCCAGCGGGAGCCACCGGGGAGCTGTTTTTT.